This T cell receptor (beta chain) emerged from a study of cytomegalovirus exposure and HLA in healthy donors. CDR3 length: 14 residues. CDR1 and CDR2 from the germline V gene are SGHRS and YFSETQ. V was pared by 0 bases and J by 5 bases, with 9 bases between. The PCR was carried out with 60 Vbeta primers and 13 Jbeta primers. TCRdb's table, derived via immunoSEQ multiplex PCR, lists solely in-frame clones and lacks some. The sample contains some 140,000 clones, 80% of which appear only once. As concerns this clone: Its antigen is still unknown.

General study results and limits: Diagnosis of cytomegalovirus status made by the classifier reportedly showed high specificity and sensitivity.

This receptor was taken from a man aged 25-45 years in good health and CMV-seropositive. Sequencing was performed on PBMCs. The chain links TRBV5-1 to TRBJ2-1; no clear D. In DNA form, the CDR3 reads TGCGCCAGCAGCTTGGGGGCAGGCGACAATGAGCAGTTCTTC. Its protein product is CASSLGAGDNEQFF.